The rows below give T cell receptor beta chains drawn from one sample of a study of T cell repertoires in cytomegalovirus infection. Via MiXCR, TCRdb re-called the reads, giving one row per CDR3 protein. The sample contains about 310,000 distinct CDR3 sequences, 15% to 20% of which appear only once. Sequencing was performed on PBMCs. These TCRs come from a human donor in good health (CMV status not recorded). Some clones in this sample may be carry-over from other donors' samples. Both conserved end residues are part of each CDR3. Fields, in order: clone size, D gene, J gene, V gene, CDR3 DNA, CDR3 protein. The D gene is left open where the match is weak. The size entry is marked missing in some rows and otherwise reads once, few, many or a size class.

clone_size: NA
d_call: TRBD1
j_call: TRBJ1-2
v_call: TRBV20-1
cdr3_nt: TGCAGTGCCGCCGGGACAGGGCCTGGCTACACCTTC
cdr3_aa: CSAAGTGPGYTF

clone_size: NA
d_call: NA
j_call: TRBJ2-2
v_call: TRBV4-1
cdr3_nt: TGCGCCAGCAGCCAAGATGAGGTTCCCTCGAACACCGGGGAGCTGTTTTTT
cdr3_aa: CASSQDEVPSNTGELFF

clone_size: many
d_call: NA
j_call: TRBJ1-6
v_call: TRBV28
cdr3_nt: TGTGCCAGCAGTTTGGGTTATCCGCCCCTCCACTTT
cdr3_aa: CASSLGYPPLHF

clone_size: many
d_call: NA
j_call: TRBJ2-2
v_call: TRBV7-8
cdr3_nt: TGTGCCAGCAGCTTAGCCGGTCCGGGGGCGAACACCGGGGAGCTGTTTTTT
cdr3_aa: CASSLAGPGANTGELFF

clone_size: many
d_call: TRBD2
j_call: TRBJ2-1
v_call: TRBV10-3
cdr3_nt: TGTGCCATCAGTGAGTCCGGCCCGGGACTAGTGTACAATGAGCAGTTCTTC
cdr3_aa: CAISESGPGLVYNEQFF

clone_size: few
d_call: TRBD2
j_call: TRBJ2-1
v_call: TRBV19
cdr3_nt: TGTGCCAGCTCTGCTAGCGGGGTCTACAATGAGCAGTTCTTC
cdr3_aa: CASSASGVYNEQFF

clone_size: many
d_call: NA
j_call: TRBJ1-1
v_call: TRBV6-6
cdr3_nt: TGTGCCAGCATACCGACGGCGACCCTGAACACTGAAGCTTTCTTT
cdr3_aa: CASIPTATLNTEAFF

clone_size: many
d_call: NA
j_call: TRBJ1-3
v_call: TRBV7-2
cdr3_nt: TGTGCCAGCAGCTTACAATTGGGCAGAGAGGGAAACACCATATATTTT
cdr3_aa: CASSLQLGREGNTIYF

clone_size: many
d_call: TRBD1
j_call: TRBJ1-4
v_call: TRBV28
cdr3_nt: TGTGCCAGTTCCCTAGTGGGACAGGCACATGAAAAACTGTTTTTT
cdr3_aa: CASSLVGQAHEKLFF

clone_size: many
d_call: TRBD2
j_call: TRBJ2-3
v_call: TRBV12-3/TRBV12-4
cdr3_nt: TGTGCCAGCAGGGCTAGCGGGGGTGGGTCAGATACGCAGTATTTT
cdr3_aa: CASRASGGGSDTQYF

clone_size: many
d_call: TRBD2
j_call: TRBJ2-5
v_call: TRBV7-2
cdr3_nt: TGTGCCAGCAGCTTGGTCGGGGTAGCGGGGGGGCAGGAGACCCAGTACTTC
cdr3_aa: CASSLVGVAGGQETQYF

clone_size: many
d_call: TRBD1
j_call: TRBJ2-7
v_call: TRBV6-1
cdr3_nt: TGTGCCAGCAGTGAAGAGGTGGCAGGGGGTAGCTACGAGCAGTACTTC
cdr3_aa: CASSEEVAGGSYEQYF

clone_size: NA
d_call: NA
j_call: TRBJ1-3
v_call: TRBV11-2
cdr3_nt: TGTGCCAGCAGCCGTCGGGAAAACACCATATATTTT
cdr3_aa: CASSRRENTIYF

clone_size: few
d_call: NA
j_call: TRBJ2-3
v_call: TRBV12-3/TRBV12-4
cdr3_nt: TGTGCCAGCGGGATGGGGACAGATACGCAGTATTTT
cdr3_aa: CASGMGTDTQYF

clone_size: many
d_call: TRBD1
j_call: TRBJ1-6
v_call: TRBV2
cdr3_nt: TGTGCCAGCAGTGAAGGGACAGGGGGTTCACCCCTCCACTTT
cdr3_aa: CASSEGTGGSPLHF

clone_size: many
d_call: NA
j_call: TRBJ2-7
v_call: TRBV6-6
cdr3_nt: TGTGCCAGCAGTTACTCGAGCCCTAGACTTCTGTCCTACGAGCAGTACTTC
cdr3_aa: CASSYSSPRLLSYEQYF